Here is one TCR beta chain with its context. The specificity of this receptor is unknown. No much larger clonotype is one base removed from it; base qualities were not supplied. Trimming accounts for 4 bases at V and 5 bases at J, while the number of junction bases matched to no gene is 10. From its cysteine to its phenylalanine, the CDR3 spans 15 amino acids. Just the 45-base CDR3 DNA is kept, in frame starting at base 1. From a lookup of the germline V gene, CDR1 and CDR2 are SGHTA and FQGNSA. The entire isolated RNA was reverse transcribed using the High Capacity cDNA Reverse Transcription Kit, and thus expressed TCRB transcripts were sequenced. Deep immunoSEQ sequencing was applied to naive, central memory and regulatory T cell samples, giving an average of approximately 3.8 million total reads per sample. After sorted cells were lysed in RLT buffer, RNA was extracted with DNase-treated RNeasy Micro or Mini kits, with the choice depending on cell number. To prevent cross-contamination, each cell subset was processed individually, whereas patient and healthy donor samples were processed jointly. The immunoSEQ multiplex PCR was used to amplify TCRB sequences from cDNA, yielding 87-bp fragments that span the CDR3 region. Sequencing of the amplicons was done on the Illumina HiSeq platform. The study's processing was this. PCR bias was computationally corrected using synthetic template baselines, reads within Hamming distance 2 were collapsed, and singletons that could not be merged were discarded. By aligning reads against IMGT, V, D and J genes, CDR3 length, and insertions or deletions at six rearrangement sites were assigned. Within each subset, clonotype counts were normalized to sorted cell number, after which true diversity and Gini coefficients were computed with the tcR R package. The overlap coefficient, calculated on TCRB nucleotide sequences, was used to measure repertoire sharing. Out-of-frame TCRB sequences from naive cells were analyzed to stand in for the pre-selection repertoire. TCRdb provides this immuneACCESS table in a form limited to in-frame rearrangements. Some clones are lacking; in checked studies, under half of them reflect an unresolved V gene, and why the rest are absent is not known. That table gives V, J and clone size, and the DNA gave D and trimming. Here the sample has 150,000 to 200,000 clones; around 63% occur a single time. Clones ranked in the top ten supply about 0.091% of the sample.

These data are taken from a study of beta chain features in type 1 diabetes (dated by TCRdb to 2017 to 2018). Regarding the study in general: Patients and healthy donors did not differ in mean age, gender distribution, total cell number or subset yield. A total of 107,917,701 sorted cells were examined across all samples, and a strong correlation was observed between cell number per subset and RNA yield. The study compared TCRB repertoires of sorted circulating CD4+ T cell subsets between recently diagnosed type 1 diabetes patients and matched healthy donors. Regulatory and stem cell-like memory subsets were obtained from only 8 patients and about 8 healthy donors, while naive and central memory subsets were obtained from all 30 or so donors.

Overall study results and their limits: A moderate but significant shortening of TCRB CDR3 length was observed in type 1 diabetes patients in all four CD4+ subsets. Because cDNA was sequenced instead of genomic DNA, activated cells with high expression could be over-represented, although the groups did not differ in activation or CD3 levels. Patients with type 1 diabetes made fewer insertions and deleted more nucleotides at VDJ recombination sites, implying thymic rearrangement abnormalities. PCR might favor shorter templates, but patient and control samples were amplified and corrected together, so any skew would affect both groups equally. The naive, central memory and regulatory TCRB repertoires appeared to resemble one another more closely among patients than among healthy donors. Because the HLA sub-analyses included only small numbers of individuals, any influence of HLA type on TCRB rearrangement was left unresolved.

Each donor gave one peripheral blood draw, averaging roughly 120 mL, which was collected into heparinised tubes. A BD FACSAria II and a panel including CD45RO, CCR7, CD25, CD127, CD95 and CD27 were used to sort naive, central memory, regulatory and stem cell-like memory CD4+ T cells. Every sorted population had a purity above 95%. PBMCs were isolated right away by Lymphoprep density gradient centrifugation and were stained directly, without culture. Samples were stained and sorted in pairs, with one healthy donor and one patient per experiment, so that batch effects were minimized. The sequence is built from TRBV7-2 and TRBJ2-7; the central 8 bases match TRBD2. Sequenced material: naive CD4+ T cells from blood. Explained via the paper, the cell subset or site label denotes: true naive CD4+ T cells. The TCR originated in a man younger than 40 with type 1 diabetes. The CDR3 here reads CASSSLGTSWNEQYF. The DNA sequence is TGTGCCAGCAGCTCTTTGGGGACTAGTTGGAACGAGCAGTACTTC.